The clone carrying this T cell receptor (beta chain) has ten or more counts. The CDR3 totals 16 residues. The germline V and J ends were trimmed by 0 bases and 7 bases, with 21 bases remaining between them. CDR1 and CDR2 from the germline V gene are GTSNPN and SVGIG (reference sequence). Regions amplified from RNA transcripts were the TCR beta CDR3 regions. The primer set for the first-round RT-PCR of the TCR CDR3 was HTBI. Via MiXCR, TCRdb re-called the multiplex PCR reads, giving one row per CDR3 protein. The repertoire holds roughly 350,000 distinct CDR3 sequences, roughly 14% seen once, with around a fifth in the top ten. The record originates from a study of T cells in Graves' hyperthyroidism and ophthalmopathy.

The material sequenced was blood. The V call is TRBV30, the J call TRBJ2-5, with D perhaps being TRBD1 or TRBD2 (6 bases each). This TCR was recovered from a woman aged 25 to 39 with Graves' ophthalmopathy. The CDR3 bases are TGTGCCTGGAGTGTTTTAAGGCTGGGGGGCGCGGGGACCCAGTACTTC. Protein sequence: CAWSVLRLGGAGTQYF.